This T cell receptor beta chain was profiled in a study of cytomegalovirus exposure and HLA in healthy donors. V was cut by 4 bases and J by 1 base, with 14 bases left in between. Germline values: CDR1 MNHNY, CDR2 SVGAGI (reference sequence). CDR3 size: 16 residues. The PCR employed 60 Vbeta primers together with 13 Jbeta primers. TCRdb's table, derived via immunoSEQ multiplex PCR, lists solely in-frame clones and lacks some. Among some 170,000 clones listed, about 80% were seen once. This TCR was recovered from a woman aged 60-70 years in good health and CMV-seropositive. The chain joins TRBV6-6 to TRBJ1-5, with D maybe TRBD1 (5 bases). Source material: PBMCs. As DNA, the CDR3 is TGTGCCAGCAGTTGGGGACTTGGGAGGAGCAATCAGCCCCAGCATTTT. Protein sequence: CASSWGLGRSNQPQHF.